This T cell receptor beta chain was recovered during a study of blood T cell repertoires in COVID-19. On the study more broadly: The origin of the acute and convalescent COVID-19 samples was the United States, Italy and Spain. From T cells, B-cell-depleted T cells, or PBMCs came the material, which was cDNA or gDNA.

In the source study's methods: Quantification of nucleated cells was approximated via reference gene primer amplification. Some clones are missing from TCRdb's copy, which holds only in-frame ones; the method was immunoSEQ multiplex PCR. Clone size and the V and J calls come from that table; the DNA yielded D and trimming. The repertoire holds under 250,000 clones, with approximately 82% as singletons. The CDR3 sequence is 17 residues long. Germline loops: CDR1 SGHRS, CDR2 YFSETQ. V lost 0 bases to trimming and J lost 1 base, with 13 bases between them. The chain joins TRBV5-1 to TRBJ2-2; no firm D call. The receptor was derived from a human donor in a cohort sampled during active COVID-19. Input material: peripheral blood. The DNA for the CDR3 is TGCGCCAGCAGCTTGGGCCACGGTGGGCGGAACACCGGGGAGCTGTTTTTT. Amino acid sequence: CASSLGHGGRNTGELFF.